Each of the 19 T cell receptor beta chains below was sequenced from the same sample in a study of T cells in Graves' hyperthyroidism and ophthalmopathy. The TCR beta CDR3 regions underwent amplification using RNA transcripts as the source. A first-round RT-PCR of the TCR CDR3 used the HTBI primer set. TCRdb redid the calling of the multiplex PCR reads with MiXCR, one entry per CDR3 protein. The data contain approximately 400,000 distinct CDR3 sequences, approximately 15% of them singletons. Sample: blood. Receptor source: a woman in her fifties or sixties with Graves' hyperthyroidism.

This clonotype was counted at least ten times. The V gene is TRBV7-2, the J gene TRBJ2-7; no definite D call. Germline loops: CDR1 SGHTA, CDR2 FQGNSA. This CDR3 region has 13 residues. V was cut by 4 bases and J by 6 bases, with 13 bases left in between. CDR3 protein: CASSSLESLEQYF. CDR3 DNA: TGTGCCAGCAGCTCCTTGGAATCTCTCGAGCAGTACTTC.

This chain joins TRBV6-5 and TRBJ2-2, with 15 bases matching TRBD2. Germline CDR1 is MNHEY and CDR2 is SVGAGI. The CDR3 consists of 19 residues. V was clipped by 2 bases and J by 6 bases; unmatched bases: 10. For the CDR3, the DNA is TGTGCCAGCAGTTACACCAGGACTAGCGGGAGGGCCAGGGCCGGGGAGCTGTTTTTT. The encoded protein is CASSYTRTSGRARAGELFF.

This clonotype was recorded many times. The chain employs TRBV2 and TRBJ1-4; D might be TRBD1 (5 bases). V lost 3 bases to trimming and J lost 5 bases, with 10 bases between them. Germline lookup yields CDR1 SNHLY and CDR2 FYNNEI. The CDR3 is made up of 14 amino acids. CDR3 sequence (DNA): TGTGCCAGCAGTGATAGGAGGGGAAATGAAAAACTGTTTTTT. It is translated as CASSDRRGNEKLFF.

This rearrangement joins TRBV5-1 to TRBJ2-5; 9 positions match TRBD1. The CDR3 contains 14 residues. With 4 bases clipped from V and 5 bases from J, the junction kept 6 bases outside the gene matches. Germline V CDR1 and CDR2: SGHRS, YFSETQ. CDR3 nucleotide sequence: TGCGCCAGCAGCGGAGGACAGGGGATGGAGACCCAGTACTTC. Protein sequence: CASSGGQGMETQYF. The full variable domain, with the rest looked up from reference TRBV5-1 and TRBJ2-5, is KAGVTQTPRYLIKTRGQQVTLSCSPISGHRSVSWYQQTPGQGLQFLFEYFSETQRNKGNFPGRFSGRQFSNSRSEMNVSTLELGDSALYLCASSGGQGMETQYFGPGTRLLVL.

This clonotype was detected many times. The CDR3, as DNA: TGTGCCAGCAGCCAGGGCTATCCCTTGGGGACCCAGTACTTC. It encodes CASSQGYPLGTQYF. The chain is built from TRBV3-1 and TRBJ2-5; D unresolved. CDR1 and CDR2 (germline): LGHDT, YNNKEL (reference sequence). This CDR3 region has 14 residues. Trimming cost V 3 bases and J 7 bases, with 15 bases left between them.

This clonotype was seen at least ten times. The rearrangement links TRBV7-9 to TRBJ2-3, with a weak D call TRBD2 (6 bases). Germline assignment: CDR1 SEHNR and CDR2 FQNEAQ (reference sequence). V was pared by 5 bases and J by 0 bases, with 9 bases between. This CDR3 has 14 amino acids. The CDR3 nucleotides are TGTGCCAGCAGCCCTAGCGTAAGCACAGATACGCAGTATTTT. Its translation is CASSPSVSTDTQYF.

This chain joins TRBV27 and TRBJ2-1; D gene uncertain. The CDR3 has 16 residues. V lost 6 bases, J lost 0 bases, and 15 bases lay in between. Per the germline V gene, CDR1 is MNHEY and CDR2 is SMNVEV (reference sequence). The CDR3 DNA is TGTGCCAGCAGCCCCCTTAATGCCCACTCCTACAATGAGCAGTTCTTC. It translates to CASSPLNAHSYNEQFF.

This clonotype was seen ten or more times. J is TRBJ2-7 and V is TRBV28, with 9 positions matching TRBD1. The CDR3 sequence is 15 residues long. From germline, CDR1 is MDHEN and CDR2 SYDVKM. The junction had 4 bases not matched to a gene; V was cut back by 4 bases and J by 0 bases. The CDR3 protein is CASSSQGAPSYEQYF. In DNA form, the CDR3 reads TGTGCCAGCAGTTCACAGGGGGCCCCCTCCTACGAGCAGTACTTC.

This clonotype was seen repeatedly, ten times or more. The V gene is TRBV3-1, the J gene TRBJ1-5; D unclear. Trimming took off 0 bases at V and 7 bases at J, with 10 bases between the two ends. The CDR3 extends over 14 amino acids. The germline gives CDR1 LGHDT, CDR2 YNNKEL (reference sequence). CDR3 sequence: CASSQDWASQPQHF. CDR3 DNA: TGTGCCAGCAGCCAAGATTGGGCGTCCCAGCCCCAGCATTTT.

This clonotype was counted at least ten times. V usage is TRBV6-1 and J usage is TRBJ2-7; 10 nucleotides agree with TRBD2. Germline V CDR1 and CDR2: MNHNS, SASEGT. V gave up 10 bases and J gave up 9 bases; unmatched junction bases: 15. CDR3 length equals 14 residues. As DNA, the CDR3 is TGTGCCACCAGGGGGGCTAGCGGGAGATTCCGGCAGTACTTC. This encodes CATRGASGRFRQYF.

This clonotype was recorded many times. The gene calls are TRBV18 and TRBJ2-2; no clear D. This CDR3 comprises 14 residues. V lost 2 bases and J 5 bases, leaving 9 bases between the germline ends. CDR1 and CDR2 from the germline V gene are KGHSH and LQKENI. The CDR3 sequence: CASSPRHGTGELFF. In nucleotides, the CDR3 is TGTGCCAGCTCACCAAGACACGGGACCGGGGAGCTGTTTTTT.

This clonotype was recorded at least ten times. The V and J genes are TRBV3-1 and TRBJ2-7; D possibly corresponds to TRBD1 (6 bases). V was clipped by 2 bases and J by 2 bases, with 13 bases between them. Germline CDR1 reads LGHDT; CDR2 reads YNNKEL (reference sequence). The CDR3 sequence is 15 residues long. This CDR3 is CASSQTGTPTYEQYF. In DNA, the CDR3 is TGTGCCAGCAGCCAAACAGGGACCCCAACCTACGAGCAGTACTTC.

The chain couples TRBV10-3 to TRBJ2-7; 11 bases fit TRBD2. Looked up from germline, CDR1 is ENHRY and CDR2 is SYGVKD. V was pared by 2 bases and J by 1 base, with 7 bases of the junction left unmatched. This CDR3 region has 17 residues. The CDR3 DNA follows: TGTGCCATCAGTGAGGCCCTAGCGGGAGGCAGATCCTACGAGCAGTACTTC. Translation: CAISEALAGGRSYEQYF.

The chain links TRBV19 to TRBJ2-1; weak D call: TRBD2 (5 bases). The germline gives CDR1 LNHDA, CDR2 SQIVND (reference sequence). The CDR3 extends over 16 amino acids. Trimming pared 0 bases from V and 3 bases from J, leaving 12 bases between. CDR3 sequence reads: CASSIDTTGNYNEQFF. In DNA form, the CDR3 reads TGTGCCAGTAGTATAGATACCACGGGGAACTACAATGAGCAGTTCTTC.

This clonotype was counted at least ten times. Here the CDR3 DNA reads TGCGCCAGCAGCTTGGGTTCTAGCGGGATCTACGAGCAGTACTTC. It specifies CASSLGSSGIYEQYF. The V gene is TRBV5-1, the J gene TRBJ2-7; the match to TRBD2 covers 9 bases. V was pared by 0 bases and J by 3 bases, with 4 bases of the junction left unmatched. This CDR3 comprises 15 residues. CDR1 is SGHRS, CDR2 YFSETQ, per germline.

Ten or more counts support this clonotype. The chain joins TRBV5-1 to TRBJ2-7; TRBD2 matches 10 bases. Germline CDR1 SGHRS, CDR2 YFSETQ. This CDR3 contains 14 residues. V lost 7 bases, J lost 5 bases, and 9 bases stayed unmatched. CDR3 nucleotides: TGCGCCAGCTTTAGCGGGCTAGCGGGAGACGAGCAGTACTTC. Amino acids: CASFSGLAGDEQYF.

In DNA, the CDR3 is TGTGCCAGCAGCTTAGTTGGGACGGATAATGAAAAACTGTTTTTT. Residues: CASSLVGTDNEKLFF. The chain combines TRBV7-9 with TRBJ1-4; D perhaps matches TRBD1 (5 bases). V was pared by 1 base and J by 4 bases, with 10 bases between. The germline V gene has CDR1 SEHNR and CDR2 FQNEAQ (reference sequence). This CDR3 contains 15 residues.

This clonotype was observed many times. CDR3 DNA sequence: TGTGCCAGCAGTGAGAAGGTTTTCGGCAGGAAATCTTATGGCTACACCTTC. It codes for CASSEKVFGRKSYGYTF. This sequence joins TRBV2 and TRBJ1-2, with D unclear. Trimming cost V 3 bases and J 5 bases, with 22 bases left between them. Germline V gene lookup returns CDR1 SNHLY and CDR2 FYNNEI. This CDR3 has 17 amino acids.

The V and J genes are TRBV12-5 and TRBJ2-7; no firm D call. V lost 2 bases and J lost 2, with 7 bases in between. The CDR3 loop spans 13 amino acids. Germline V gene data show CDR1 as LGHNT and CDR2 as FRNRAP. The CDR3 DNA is TGTGCTAGTGGTTTGTCCGCCGCCTACGAGCAGTACTTC. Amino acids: CASGLSAAYEQYF.